This T cell receptor (beta chain) was retrieved from a study of shared clonotypes between healthy human individuals. Study-wide context: The study used three CD4 naive, three CD4 memory, two CD8 naive and one CD8 memory plate per donor.

Comments on this clone: The sample contains more than one DNA sequence encoding this CDR3.

Each PCR replicate from the sorted subsets contained approximately 0.2 ug DNA, which is about 31,000 T cell genomes. Assay: immunoSEQ multiplex PCR; the TCRdb copy retains only in-frame clones and omits some. The data show roughly 2.5 million clones, with more than 90% seen just once and 0.11% to 0.15% held by the top ten. The CDR3 sequence is 11 residues long. Germline assignment: CDR1 GTSNPN and CDR2 SVGIG (reference sequence). V lost 4 bases and J lost 0, with 1 base in between. All the donors were Caucasian adults who lived in Nashville, Tennessee. This rearrangement joins TRBV30 to TRBJ1-3; no reliable D call. The source is a man younger than 30 in good health. The sequencing sample was made of naive CD4+ T cells sorted from blood. Subset reported: CD45RA+ positively selected. CDR3 region: CAWNSGNTIYF. CDR3 bases: TGTGCCTGGAACTCTGGAAACACCATATATTTT.